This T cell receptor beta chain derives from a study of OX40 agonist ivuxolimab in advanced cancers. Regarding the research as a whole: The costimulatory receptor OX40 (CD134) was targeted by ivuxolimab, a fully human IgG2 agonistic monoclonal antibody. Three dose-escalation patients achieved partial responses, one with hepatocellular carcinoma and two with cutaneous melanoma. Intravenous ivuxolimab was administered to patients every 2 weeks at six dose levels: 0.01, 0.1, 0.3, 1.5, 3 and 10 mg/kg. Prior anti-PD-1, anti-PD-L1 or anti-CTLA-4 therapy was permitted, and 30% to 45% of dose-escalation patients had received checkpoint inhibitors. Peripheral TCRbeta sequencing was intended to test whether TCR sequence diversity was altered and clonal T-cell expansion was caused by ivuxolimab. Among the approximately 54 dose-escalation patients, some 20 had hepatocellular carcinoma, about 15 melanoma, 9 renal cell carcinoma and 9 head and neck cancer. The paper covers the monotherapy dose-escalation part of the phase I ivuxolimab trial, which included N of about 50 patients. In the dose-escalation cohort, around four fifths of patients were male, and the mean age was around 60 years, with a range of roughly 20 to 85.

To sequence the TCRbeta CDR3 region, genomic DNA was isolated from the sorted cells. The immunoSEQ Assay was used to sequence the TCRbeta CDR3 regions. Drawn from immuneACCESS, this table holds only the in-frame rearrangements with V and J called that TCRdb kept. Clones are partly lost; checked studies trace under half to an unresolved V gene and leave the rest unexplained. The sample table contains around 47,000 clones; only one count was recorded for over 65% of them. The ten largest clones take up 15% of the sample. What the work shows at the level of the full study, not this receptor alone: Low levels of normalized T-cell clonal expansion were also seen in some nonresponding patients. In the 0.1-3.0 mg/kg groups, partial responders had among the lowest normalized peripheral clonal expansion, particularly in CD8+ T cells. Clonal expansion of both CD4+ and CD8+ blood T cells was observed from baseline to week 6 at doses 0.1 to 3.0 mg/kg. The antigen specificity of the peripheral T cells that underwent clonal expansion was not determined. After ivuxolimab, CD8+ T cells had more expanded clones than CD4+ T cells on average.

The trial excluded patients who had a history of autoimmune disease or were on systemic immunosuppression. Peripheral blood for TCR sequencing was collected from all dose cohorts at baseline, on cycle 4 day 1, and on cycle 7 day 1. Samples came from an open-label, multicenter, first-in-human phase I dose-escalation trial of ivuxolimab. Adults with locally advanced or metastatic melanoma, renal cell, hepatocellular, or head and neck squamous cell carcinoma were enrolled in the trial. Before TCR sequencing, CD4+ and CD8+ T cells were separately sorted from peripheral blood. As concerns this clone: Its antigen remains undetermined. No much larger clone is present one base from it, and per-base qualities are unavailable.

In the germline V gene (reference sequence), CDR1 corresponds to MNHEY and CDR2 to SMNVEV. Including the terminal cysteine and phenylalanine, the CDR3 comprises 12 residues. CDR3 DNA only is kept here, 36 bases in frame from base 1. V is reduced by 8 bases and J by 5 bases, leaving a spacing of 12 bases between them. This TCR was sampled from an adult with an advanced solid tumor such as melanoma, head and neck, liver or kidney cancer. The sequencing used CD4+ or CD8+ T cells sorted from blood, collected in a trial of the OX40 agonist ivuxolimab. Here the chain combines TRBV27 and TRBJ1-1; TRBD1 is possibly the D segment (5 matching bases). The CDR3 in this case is CASVDGATEAFF. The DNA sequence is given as TGTGCCAGCGTGGATGGGGCTACTGAAGCTTTCTTT.